The subject of this entry is one T cell receptor (beta chain). Only in-frame clones appear in the TCRdb table, and some are missing; sequencing was by immunoSEQ multiplex PCR. Of fewer than 110,000 clones in the sample, about nine tenths were seen once. This record comes from a study of T cell responses to AZD1222 COVID-19 vaccine. The CDR3 consists of 14 residues. CDR1 is LGHNA and CDR2 is YSLEER in the germline V gene. Trimming left V 0 bases short and J 3 bases short, with 9 bases between. The source was peripheral blood, collected on day 0 of AZD1222 vaccination. The sequence was collected from an adult in good health. V is TRBV4-3 and J is TRBJ2-7, with D unclear. CDR3 sequence reads: CASSQDRHNYEQYF. CDR3 nucleotides: TGCGCCAGCAGCCAAGATCGACACAACTACGAGCAGTACTTC.